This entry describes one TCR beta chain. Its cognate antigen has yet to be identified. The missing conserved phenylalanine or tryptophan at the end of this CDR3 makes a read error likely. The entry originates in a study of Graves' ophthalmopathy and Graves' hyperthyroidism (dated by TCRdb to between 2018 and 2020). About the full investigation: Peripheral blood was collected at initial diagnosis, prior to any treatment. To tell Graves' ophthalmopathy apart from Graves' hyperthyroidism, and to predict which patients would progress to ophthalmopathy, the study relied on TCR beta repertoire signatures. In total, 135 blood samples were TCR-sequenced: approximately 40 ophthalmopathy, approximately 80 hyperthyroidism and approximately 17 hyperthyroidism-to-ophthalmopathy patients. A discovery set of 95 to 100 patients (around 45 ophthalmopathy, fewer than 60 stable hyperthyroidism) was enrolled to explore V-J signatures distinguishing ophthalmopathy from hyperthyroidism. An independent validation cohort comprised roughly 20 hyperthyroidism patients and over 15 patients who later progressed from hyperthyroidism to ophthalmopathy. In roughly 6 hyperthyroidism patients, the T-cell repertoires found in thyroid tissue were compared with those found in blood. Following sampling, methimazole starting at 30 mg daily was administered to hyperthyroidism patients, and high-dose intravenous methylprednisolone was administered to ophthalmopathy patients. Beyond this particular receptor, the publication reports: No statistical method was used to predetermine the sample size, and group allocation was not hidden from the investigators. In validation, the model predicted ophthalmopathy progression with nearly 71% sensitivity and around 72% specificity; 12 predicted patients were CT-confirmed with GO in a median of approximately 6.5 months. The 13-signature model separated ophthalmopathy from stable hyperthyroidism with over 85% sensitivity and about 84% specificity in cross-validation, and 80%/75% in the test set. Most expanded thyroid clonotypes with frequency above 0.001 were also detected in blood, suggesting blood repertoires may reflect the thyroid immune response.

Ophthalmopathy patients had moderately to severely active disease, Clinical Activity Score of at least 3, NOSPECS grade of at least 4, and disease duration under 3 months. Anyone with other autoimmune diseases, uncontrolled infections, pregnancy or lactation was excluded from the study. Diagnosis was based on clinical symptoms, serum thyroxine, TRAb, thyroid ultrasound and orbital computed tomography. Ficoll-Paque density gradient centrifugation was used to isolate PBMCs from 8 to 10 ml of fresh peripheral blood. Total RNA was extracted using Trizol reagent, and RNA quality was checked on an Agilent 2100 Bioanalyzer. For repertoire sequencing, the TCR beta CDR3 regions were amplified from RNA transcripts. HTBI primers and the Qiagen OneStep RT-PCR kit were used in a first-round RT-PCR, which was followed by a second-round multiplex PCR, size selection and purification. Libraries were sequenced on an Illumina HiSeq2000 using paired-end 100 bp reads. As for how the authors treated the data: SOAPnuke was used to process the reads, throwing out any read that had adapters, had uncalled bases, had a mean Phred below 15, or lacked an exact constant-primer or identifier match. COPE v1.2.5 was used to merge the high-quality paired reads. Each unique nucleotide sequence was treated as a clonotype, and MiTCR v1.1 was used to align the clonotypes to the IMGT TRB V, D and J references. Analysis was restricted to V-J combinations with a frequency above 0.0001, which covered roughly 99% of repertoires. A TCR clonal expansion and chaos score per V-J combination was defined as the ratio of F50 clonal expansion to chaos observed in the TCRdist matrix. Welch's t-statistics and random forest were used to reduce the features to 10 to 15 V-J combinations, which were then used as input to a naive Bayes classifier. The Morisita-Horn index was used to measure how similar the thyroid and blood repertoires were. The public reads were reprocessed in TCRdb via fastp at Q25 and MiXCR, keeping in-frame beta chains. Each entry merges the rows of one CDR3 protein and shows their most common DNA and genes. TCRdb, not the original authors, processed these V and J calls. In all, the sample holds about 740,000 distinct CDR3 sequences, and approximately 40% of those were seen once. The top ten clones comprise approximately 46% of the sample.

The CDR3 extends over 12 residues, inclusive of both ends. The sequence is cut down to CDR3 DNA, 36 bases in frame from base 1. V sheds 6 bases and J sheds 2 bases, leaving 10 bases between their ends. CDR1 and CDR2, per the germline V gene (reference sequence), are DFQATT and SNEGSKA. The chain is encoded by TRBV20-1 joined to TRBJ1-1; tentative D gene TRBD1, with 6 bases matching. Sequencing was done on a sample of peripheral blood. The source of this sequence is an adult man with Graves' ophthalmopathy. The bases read TGCAGTGCAACGGACAGAAACACTGAAGCTTTCCTT. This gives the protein CSATDRNTEAFL.